The clone carrying this T cell receptor beta chain was seen many times. Sequencing libraries for TCR beta were prepared with iRepertoire HTBI primers and Arm-PCR of CDR3 regions. From the multiplex PCR reads, TCRdb called clonotypes with MiXCR, one entry per CDR3 protein. The sample lists about 530,000 distinct CDR3 sequences; about 16% were seen once. The time point is: newly diagnosed GD, antithyroid drugs for less than 3 months. PBMC-derived RNA was used for the TCR library. Germline values: CDR1 DFQATT, CDR2 SNEGSKA (reference sequence). The germline V and J ends were trimmed by 0 bases and 5 bases, with 7 bases remaining between them. CDR3 size: 12 residues. This record belongs to a study of regulatory T cells in long-lasting Graves disease. These same records also appear under a second study, on T cells in Graves' hyperthyroidism and ophthalmopathy.

The TCR sequence derives from a middle-aged woman with Graves disease. The rearrangement uses TRBV20-1 and TRBJ1-2; D is ambiguous. The sample in question was peripheral blood mononuclear cells (PBMCs), obtained at new diagnosis, from a patient treated with antithyroid drugs. CDR3 sequence: CSAREDAYGYTF. CDR3 nucleotide sequence: TGCAGTGCTAGAGAGGATGCGTATGGCTACACCTTC.